A single sample gave rise to the 7 T cell receptor beta chains below, sequenced in a study of T cells in Graves' hyperthyroidism and ophthalmopathy. Amplified TCR beta CDR3 regions came from RNA transcripts. HTBI primers were employed in a first-round RT-PCR of the TCR CDR3. TCRdb used MiXCR to reprocess the multiplex PCR reads, holding one entry per CDR3 protein. The top ten clones hold 45% to 50% of a sample with 340,000 or so distinct CDR3 sequences, roughly 18% of them seen once. The sequencing input was blood. The source of these receptors is a woman aged 50 to 65 with Graves' hyperthyroidism.

This clonotype was seen ten or more times. The chain uses TRBV28 and TRBJ1-6; D call uncertain. The CDR3 length is 12 residues. Trimming pared 6 bases from V and 9 bases from J, leaving 9 bases between. CDR1 and CDR2 (germline): MDHEN, SYDVKM. The CDR3, as DNA: TGTGCCAGCAGATCGTGGGGTTCACCCCTCCACTTT. As protein: CASRSWGSPLHF.

This clonotype was seen repeatedly, ten times or more. J is TRBJ2-5 and V is TRBV27; 7 nucleotides line up with TRBD2. CDR1 is MNHEY and CDR2 is SMNVEV in the germline V gene (reference sequence). CDR3 length equals 14 residues. With 2 bases clipped from V and 5 bases from J, the junction kept 5 bases outside the gene matches. CDR3 sequence (DNA): TGTGCCAGCAGTTTAGGGGGAGGGGTGGAGACCCAGTACTTC. It encodes CASSLGGGVETQYF.

This clonotype was detected once. The V gene is TRBV6-1, the J gene TRBJ2-7, with no clear D. Trimming removed 6 bases from V and 5 bases from J, with 2 bases in between. Germline V gene lookup returns CDR1 MNHNS and CDR2 SASEGT. There are 9 residues in the CDR3. CDR3 nucleotides: TGTGCCAGCAGGGACGAGCAGTACGTC. Amino acids: CASRDEQYV.

This clonotype was seen a handful of times. V is TRBV2 and J is TRBJ1-1; 9 bases align to TRBD1. After removal of 9 bases from V and 0 bases from J, the junction contained 8 bases not matched to a gene. The CDR3 loop spans 15 amino acids. Germline lookup yields CDR1 SNHLY and CDR2 FYNNEI. The CDR3 DNA follows: TGTGCCAGAAGTCCCGGGACAGGGCTGAACACTGAAGCTTTCTTT. Its translation is CARSPGTGLNTEAFF. Combining the CDR3 with reference TRBV2 and TRBJ1-1 gives the whole variable domain EPEVTQTPSHQVTQMGQEVILRCVPISNHLYFYWYRQILGQKVEFLVSFYNNEISEKSEIFDDQFSVERPDGSNFTLKIRSTKLEDSAMYFCARSPGTGLNTEAFFGQGTRLTVV.

This clonotype was detected many times. The V and J genes are TRBV3-1 and TRBJ2-3, with D maybe TRBD2 (6 bases). Germline-derived CDR1 and CDR2 are LGHDT and YNNKEL (reference sequence). The length of the CDR3 is 14 residues. The V and J ends lost 0 bases and 4 bases respectively, with 8 bases between them. The CDR3, as DNA: TGTGCCAGCAGCCAAGAGGGGGGATCAGATACGCAGTATTTT. Translated: CASSQEGGSDTQYF.

This clonotype was found many times. J is TRBJ2-7 and V is TRBV28; D gene unclear. The CDR3 is made up of 11 amino acids. CDR1 is MDHEN, CDR2 SYDVKM, per germline. V was cut by 8 bases and J by 1 base, with 6 bases left in between. CDR3 amino acids: CASAVSYEQYF. Here the CDR3 DNA reads TGTGCCAGCGCGGTATCCTACGAGCAGTACTTC.

This clonotype was observed once. The chain combines TRBV6-1 with TRBJ2-7; D not resolved. V lost 6 bases and J 13 bases, leaving 16 bases between the germline ends. Germline CDR1 reads MNHNS; CDR2 reads SASEGT. CDR3 length: 11 amino acids. The CDR3 DNA follows: TGTGCCAGCAGCACCGAAAGCCAGGCATACGTC. Its translation: CASSTESQAYV.